This T cell receptor (beta chain) came from a study of blood T cell repertoires in COVID-19. About the research overall: Samples of COVID-19 (acute and convalescent) were obtained from the United States, Italy and Spain. T cells, B-cell-depleted T cells, or PBMCs supplied cDNA or gDNA.

The germline V and J ends were trimmed by 3 bases and 4 bases, with 9 bases remaining between them. The CDR3 is 13 residues long. Original processing notes: Nucleated cell counts were estimated from reference gene primer amplification. TCRdb's table, derived via immunoSEQ multiplex PCR, lists solely in-frame clones and lacks some. V and J calls and clone size follow that table, whereas D and trimming were derived from the DNA. Here the sample spans around 170,000 clones, about 74% being singletons. The source is a woman aged 80 or older with acute or convalescent COVID-19. Sequencing was done on a sample of peripheral blood. This chain links TRBV12-3 or TRBV12-4 with TRBJ1-2; tentative D call: TRBD1 (6 bases). The CDR3 here is CASSFQGTYGYTF. CDR3 sequence (DNA): TGTGCCAGCAGTTTTCAGGGGACCTATGGCTACACCTTC.